This T cell receptor beta chain was sequenced in a study of T-cell memory formation after mild COVID-19. In the case of this clonotype: Its antigen is still unknown.

V gave up 0 bases and J gave up 4 bases, with 7 bases separating them. CDR1 MGHRA and CDR2 YSYEKL come from the germline V gene. The CDR3 runs 13 residues. cDNA libraries for TCR alpha and TCR beta, carrying sample barcodes and UMIs, came from 5'RACE with constant-segment primers. TCRdb reanalysed the 5' RACE reads using MiXCR and keeps one entry per CDR3 protein. The data hold 190,000 or so distinct CDR3 sequences, with about 21% observed a single time. Study results and limitations: A subset of responding clones appeared in pre-infection memory, suggesting cross-reactive memory joined.

The source is an adult woman who had mild COVID-19 (a few samples of this study predate the infection). Cell type and time point are not known. Sequencing was performed on PBMCs or a T cell subset sorted from them (not recorded which). The genes are TRBV4-1 and TRBJ2-7; D remains ambiguous. The CDR3 region has the DNA TGCGCCAGCAGCCAAGATAGAACTTACGAGCAGTACTTC. As protein: CASSQDRTYEQYF.